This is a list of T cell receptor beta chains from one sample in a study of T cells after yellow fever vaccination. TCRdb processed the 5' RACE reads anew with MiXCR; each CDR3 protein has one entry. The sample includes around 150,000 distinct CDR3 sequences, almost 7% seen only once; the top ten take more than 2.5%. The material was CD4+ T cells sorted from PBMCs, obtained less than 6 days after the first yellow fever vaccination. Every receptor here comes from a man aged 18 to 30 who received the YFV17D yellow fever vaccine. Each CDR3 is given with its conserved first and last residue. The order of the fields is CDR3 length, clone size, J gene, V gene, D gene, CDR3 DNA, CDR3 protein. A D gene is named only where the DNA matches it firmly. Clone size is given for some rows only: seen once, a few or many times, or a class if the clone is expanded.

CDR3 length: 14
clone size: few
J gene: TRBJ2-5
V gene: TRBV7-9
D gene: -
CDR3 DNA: TGTGCCAGCAGCTTAGCCGGCCTAAAAGAGACCCAGTACTTC
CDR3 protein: CASSLAGLKETQYF

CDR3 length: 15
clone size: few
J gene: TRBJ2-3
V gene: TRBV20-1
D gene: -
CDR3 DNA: TGCAGTGCTAGAGATCGGGTCACTAGCACAGATACGCAGTATTTT
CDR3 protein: CSARDRVTSTDTQYF

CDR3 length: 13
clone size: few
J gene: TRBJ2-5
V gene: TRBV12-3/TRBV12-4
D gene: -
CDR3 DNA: TGTGCCAGCACCCCCGGGAGTCTGGAGACCCAGTACTTC
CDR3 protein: CASTPGSLETQYF

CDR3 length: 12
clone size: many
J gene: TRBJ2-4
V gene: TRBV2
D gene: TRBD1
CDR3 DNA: TGTGCCAGCAGTGAATTCGGGGACAGACGAGACTTC
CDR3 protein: CASSEFGDRRDF

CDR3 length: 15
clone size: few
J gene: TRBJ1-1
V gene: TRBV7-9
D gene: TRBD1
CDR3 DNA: TGTGCCAGCAGCGCCAGGGGGTCGTTCGGCACTGAAGCTTTCTTT
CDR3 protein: CASSARGSFGTEAFF

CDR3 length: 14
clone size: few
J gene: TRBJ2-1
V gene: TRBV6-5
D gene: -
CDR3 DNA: TGTGCCAGCAGTTACTCTCAAGTCTACAATGAGCAGTTCTTC
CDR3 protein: CASSYSQVYNEQFF

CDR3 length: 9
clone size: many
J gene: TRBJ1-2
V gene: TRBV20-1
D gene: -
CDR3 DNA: TGCAGTGATGACAGGGGCTACACCTTC
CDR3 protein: CSDDRGYTF

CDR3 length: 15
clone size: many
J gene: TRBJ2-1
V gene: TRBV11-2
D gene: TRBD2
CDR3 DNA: TGTGCCAGCAGTCCCCTCGGACTAGCGATGGGTGAGCAGTTCTTC
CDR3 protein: CASSPLGLAMGEQFF

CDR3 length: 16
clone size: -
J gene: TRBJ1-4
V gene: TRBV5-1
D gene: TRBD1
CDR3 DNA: TGCGCCAGCAGCACCGGGACAGTAGAAATGAATGAAAAACTGTTTTTT
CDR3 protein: CASSTGTVEMNEKLFF

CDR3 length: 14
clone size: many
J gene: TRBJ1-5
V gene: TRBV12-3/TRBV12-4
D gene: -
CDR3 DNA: TGTGCCAGCAGTAGGCCGGAGCTCAATCAGCCCCAGCATTTT
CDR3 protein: CASSRPELNQPQHF

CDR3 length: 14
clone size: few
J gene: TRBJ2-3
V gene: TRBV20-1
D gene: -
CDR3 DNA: TGCGGGGGGTTCAGGGCCGTTGGCACAGATACGCAGTATTTT
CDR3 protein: CGGFRAVGTDTQYF

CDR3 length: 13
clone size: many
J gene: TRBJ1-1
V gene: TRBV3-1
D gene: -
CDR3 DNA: TGTGCCAGCACCACTCAGGGGAACACTGAAGCTTTCTTT
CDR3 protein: CASTTQGNTEAFF

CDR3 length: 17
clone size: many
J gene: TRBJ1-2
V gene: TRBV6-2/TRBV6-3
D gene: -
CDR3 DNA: TGTGCCAGCAGTTACCCCCTGAGCGCGGGGGTCGGGAATGGCTACACCTTC
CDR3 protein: CASSYPLSAGVGNGYTF

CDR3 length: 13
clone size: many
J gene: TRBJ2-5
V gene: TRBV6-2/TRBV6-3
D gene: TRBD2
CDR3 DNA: TGTGCCAGCAGTTACCGCGGGGGAGAGACCCAGTACTTC
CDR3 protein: CASSYRGGETQYF

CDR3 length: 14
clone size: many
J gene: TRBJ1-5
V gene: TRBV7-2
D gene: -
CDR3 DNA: TGTGCCAGCAGCCCCTCCGGGGGTAATCAGCCCCAGCATTTT
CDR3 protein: CASSPSGGNQPQHF

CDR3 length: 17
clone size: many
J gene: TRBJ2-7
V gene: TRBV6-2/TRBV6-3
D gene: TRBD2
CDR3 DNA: TGTGCCAGCAGTTACTTACAGCGGGGGGGCTCCGTCTACGAGCAGTACTTC
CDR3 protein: CASSYLQRGGSVYEQYF

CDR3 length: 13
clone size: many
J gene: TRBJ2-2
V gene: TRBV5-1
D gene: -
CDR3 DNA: TGCGCCAGCAGCTTGACAGACACCGGGGAGCTGTTTTTT
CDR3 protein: CASSLTDTGELFF

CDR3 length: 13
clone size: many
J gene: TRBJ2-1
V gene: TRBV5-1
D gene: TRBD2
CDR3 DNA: TGCGCCAGCAGCTTGCTAGCGGGGGTTGAGCAGTTCTTC
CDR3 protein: CASSLLAGVEQFF

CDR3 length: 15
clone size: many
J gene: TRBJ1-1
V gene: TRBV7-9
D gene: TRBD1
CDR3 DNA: TGTGCCAGCAGCCCCCGGGGACAGGGGAACACTGAAGCTTTCTTT
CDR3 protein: CASSPRGQGNTEAFF

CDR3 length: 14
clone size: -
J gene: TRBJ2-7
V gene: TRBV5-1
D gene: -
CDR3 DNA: TGCGCCAGCAGCCCGGTTATGCTTACGGGAGAGCAGTACTTC
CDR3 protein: CASSPVMLTGEQYF

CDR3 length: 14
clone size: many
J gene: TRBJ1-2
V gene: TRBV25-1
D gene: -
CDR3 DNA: TGTGCCAGCAGTGACCGCAGGGATGGGTATGGCTACACCTTC
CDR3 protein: CASSDRRDGYGYTF

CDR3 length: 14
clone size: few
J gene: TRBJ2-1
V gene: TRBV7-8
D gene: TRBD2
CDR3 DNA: TGTGCCATCACACTAGCGGGGGGGTACAATGAGCAGTTCTTC
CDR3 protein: CAITLAGGYNEQFF

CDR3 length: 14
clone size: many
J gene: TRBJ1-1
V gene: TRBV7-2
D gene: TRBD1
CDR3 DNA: TGTGCCAGCAGCTCCACAGGGGGCTCTACTGAAGCTTTCTTT
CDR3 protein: CASSSTGGSTEAFF

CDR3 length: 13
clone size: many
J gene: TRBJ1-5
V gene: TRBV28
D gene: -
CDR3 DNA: TGTGCCAGCAGTTTGAACAGAAATCAGCCCCAGCATTTT
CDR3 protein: CASSLNRNQPQHF

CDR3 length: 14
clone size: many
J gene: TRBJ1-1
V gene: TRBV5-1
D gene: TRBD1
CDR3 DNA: TGCGCCAGCAGTGCCGACAGGGCGAACACTGAAGCTTTCTTT
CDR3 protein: CASSADRANTEAFF

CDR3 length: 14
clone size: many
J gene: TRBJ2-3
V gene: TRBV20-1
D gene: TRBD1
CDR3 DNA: TGCAGTGCTAGGGATAACAGGGGTCGGGATACGCAGTATTTT
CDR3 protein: CSARDNRGRDTQYF

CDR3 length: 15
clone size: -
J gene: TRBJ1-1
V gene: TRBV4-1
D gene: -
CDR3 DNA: TGCGCCAGCAGCCATCCCTCTCGGGGCGTGACTGAAGCTTTCTTT
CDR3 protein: CASSHPSRGVTEAFF

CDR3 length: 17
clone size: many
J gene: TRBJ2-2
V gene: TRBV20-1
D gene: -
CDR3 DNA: TGCAGTGCTAGGGGCGTTCTCAGGGGCAATTCAGCCGGGGAGCTGTTTTTT
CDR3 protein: CSARGVLRGNSAGELFF

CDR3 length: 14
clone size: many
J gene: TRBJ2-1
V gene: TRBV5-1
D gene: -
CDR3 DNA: TGCGCCAGCAGCTTGGCATCCCCGGGGAATGAGCAGTTCTTC
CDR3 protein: CASSLASPGNEQFF

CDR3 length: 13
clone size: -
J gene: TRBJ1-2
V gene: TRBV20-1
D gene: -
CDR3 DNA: TGCAGTGCTAGTGCCGACAGCAACTATGGCTACACCTTC
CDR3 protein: CSASADSNYGYTF

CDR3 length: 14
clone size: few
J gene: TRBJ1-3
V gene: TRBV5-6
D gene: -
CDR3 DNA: TGTGCCAGCAGCTTGCGACGGTCGGGGGCCACCATATATTTT
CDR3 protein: CASSLRRSGATIYF

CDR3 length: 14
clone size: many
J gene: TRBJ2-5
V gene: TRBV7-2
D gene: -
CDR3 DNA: TGTGCCAGCTCCCAACGGGGGGCTTTCGAGACCCAGTACTTC
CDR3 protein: CASSQRGAFETQYF

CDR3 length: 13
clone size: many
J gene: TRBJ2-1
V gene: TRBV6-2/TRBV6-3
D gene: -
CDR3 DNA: TGTGCCAGCAGTTACCCAGACCGGATTGAGCAGTTCTTC
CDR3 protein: CASSYPDRIEQFF

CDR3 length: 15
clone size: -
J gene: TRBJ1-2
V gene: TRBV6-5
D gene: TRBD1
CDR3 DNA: TGTGCCAGCAGTTTTCGAGGGACAGGGGGCACGAGCTACACCTTC
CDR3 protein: CASSFRGTGGTSYTF

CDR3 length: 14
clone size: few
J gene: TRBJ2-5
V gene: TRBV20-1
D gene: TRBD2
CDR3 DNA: TGCAGTGCTAGTAGCGGGGTCATCCAAGAGACCCAGTACTTC
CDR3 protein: CSASSGVIQETQYF